Below are 2 T cell receptor beta chains sequenced from a single sample in a study of human T cells and chemical hapten exposure. The sample's time point: pre-sensitization, week 0. Treatment given: therapeutic diphenylcyclopropenone sensitization with weekly scalp DPC. TCRdb recomputed calls from the RACE reads with MiXCR, one row per CDR3 protein. This table has more than 250,000 distinct CDR3 sequences, about 9% appearing once. The sample was whole blood, taken in connection with sensitization to the hapten diphenylcyclopropenone (DPC). Receptors were obtained from a woman aged 40 to 50 with alopecia areata. Some clones in this sample may be carry-over from other donors' samples.

Ten or more counts support this clonotype. The V and J genes are TRBV4-2 and TRBJ2-1; 7 bases fit TRBD2. The V segment lost 0 bases and the J segment 8 bases; nucleotides outside the gene matches: 10. The CDR3 length is 16 residues. CDR1 and CDR2 (germline): LGHNA, YNFKEQ. CDR3 loop: CASSQDRGTMLDEQFF. The CDR3 DNA reads TGTGCCAGCAGCCAAGATCGGGGGACTATGCTCGATGAGCAGTTCTTC.

This clonotype has a count of ten or more. This chain links TRBV28 with TRBJ1-2; perhaps TRBD1 as D (5 bases). The CDR3 has 15 residues. V gave up 2 bases and J gave up 4 bases, with 14 bases separating them. Per the germline V gene, CDR1 is MDHEN and CDR2 is SYDVKM. This CDR3 is CASSLEAGAFYGYTF. Here the CDR3 DNA reads TGTGCCAGCAGTTTAGAGGCCGGGGCGTTCTATGGCTACACCTTC.